Listed below are T cell receptor beta chains from one sample, sequenced in a study of cytomegalovirus exposure and HLA in healthy donors. The data were produced by immunoSEQ multiplex PCR, yet TCRdb's version contains in-frame clones alone and is incomplete. Of some 170,000 clones listed, 65% to 80% are singletons. Sequencing was carried out using PBMCs. These receptors were obtained from a man aged 40-55 years in good health and CMV-seronegative. CDR3s include the opening cysteine and the closing phenylalanine or tryptophan. A D gene is named only where the DNA matches it firmly. Some rows have no size entry. The others give once, few or many, or a class for an expanded clone.

V gene	J gene	clone size	D gene	CDR3 protein	CDR3 DNA
TRBV6-5	TRBJ2-7	.	.	CASSYSEPVSYEQYF	TGTGCCAGCAGTTACTCAGAGCCGGTCTCCTACGAGCAGTACTTC
TRBV7-6	TRBJ1-6	.	TRBD1	CASSLGGRDSSYNSPLHF	TGTGCCAGCAGCTTAGGGGGTCGGGACAGCTCCTATAATTCACCCCTCCACTTT
TRBV29-1	TRBJ1-2	.	TRBD1	CSYTGLPTGSNYGYTF	TGCAGCTACACCGGACTGCCGACAGGGTCTAACTATGGCTACACCTTC
TRBV5-1	TRBJ2-3	.	TRBD2	CASSFLADFSTDTQYF	TGCGCCAGCAGCTTCCTAGCGGACTTTAGCACAGATACGCAGTATTTT
TRBV13	TRBJ2-7	.	.	CASSPQGRVGSHEQYF	TGTGCCAGCAGCCCTCAGGGGCGAGTTGGTTCCCACGAGCAGTACTTC
TRBV9	TRBJ2-2	.	.	CASSVQGMTGELFF	TGTGCCAGCAGCGTTCAGGGGATGACCGGGGAGCTGTTTTTT
TRBV13	TRBJ2-2	few	TRBD2	CASSWGGAGELFF	TGTGCCAGCAGCTGGGGGGGGGCCGGGGAGCTGTTTTTT
TRBV5-1	TRBJ2-1	.	TRBD2	CASSSSGGTVEQFF	TGCGCCAGCAGCTCCTCGGGGGGGACTGTTGAGCAGTTCTTC
TRBV4-2	TRBJ2-1	.	TRBD1	CASSRGQGDNEQFF	TGTGCCAGCAGCAGAGGACAGGGGGACAATGAGCAGTTCTTC
TRBV7-2	TRBJ1-1	.	.	CASSFNLDSEAFF	TGTGCCAGCAGTTTCAATCTAGATAGTGAAGCTTTCTTT
TRBV29-1	TRBJ1-1	.	TRBD1	CSVLPQDREENTEAFF	TGCAGCGTTCTACCTCAGGACAGGGAAGAAAACACTGAAGCTTTCTTT
TRBV7-8	TRBJ2-1	.	.	CASSFSVGPEQFF	TGTGCCAGCAGCTTCTCAGTGGGGCCTGAGCAGTTCTTC
TRBV15	TRBJ2-3	few	.	CATSRDSGGARTDTQYF	TGTGCCACCAGCAGAGATAGTGGGGGGGCACGGACAGATACGCAGTATTTT
TRBV7-9	TRBJ2-3	.	TRBD1	CASSRPGDRAGDTQYF	TGTGCCAGCAGCCGACCAGGCGACAGGGCAGGAGATACGCAGTATTTT
TRBV5-5	TRBJ2-7	.	.	CASSLGGSSYEQYF	TGTGCCAGCAGCTTAGGGGGTAGCTCCTACGAGCAGTACTTC
TRBV6-5	TRBJ2-7	.	.	CASSRTEAYEQYF	TGTGCCAGCAGTCGGACAGAGGCCTACGAGCAGTACTTC
TRBV15	TRBJ1-1	once	.	CATSVREKNTEAFF	TGTGCCACCAGCGTCCGGGAGAAGAACACTGAAGCTTTCTTT
TRBV5-6	TRBJ1-1	.	.	CASSPDSRDTEAFF	TGTGCCAGCAGCCCGGACAGTCGGGACACTGAAGCTTTCTTT
TRBV6-5	TRBJ2-7	once	.	CASSYSTENSYEQYF	TGTGCCAGCAGTTACTCGACAGAAAACTCCTACGAGCAGTACTTC
TRBV6-6	TRBJ1-1	.	.	CASSYGGAEAFF	TGTGCCAGCAGTTACGGGGGGGCCGAAGCTTTCTTT
TRBV6-1	TRBJ1-4	once	.	CASSPSQGEKLFF	TGTGCCAGCAGTCCTAGTCAAGGTGAAAAACTGTTTTTT
TRBV6-5	TRBJ2-3	.	TRBD1	CASSYGTVGTDTQYF	TGTGCCAGCAGCTACGGGACAGTTGGCACAGATACGCAGTATTTT
TRBV7-6	TRBJ1-5	.	.	CASSSSRDQPQHF	TGTGCCAGCAGCTCAAGCAGGGATCAGCCCCAGCATTTT
TRBV6-1	TRBJ1-3	.	.	CASSETNSGNTIYF	TGTGCCAGCAGTGAAACCAACAGTGGAAACACCATATATTTT
TRBV7-3	TRBJ2-5	.	TRBD2	CASRTSGVETQYF	TGTGCCAGCAGGACAAGCGGGGTTGAGACCCAGTACTTC
TRBV28	TRBJ2-7	.	TRBD1	CASSTGTEHYEQYF	TGTGCCAGTTCAACCGGGACAGAGCACTACGAGCAGTACTTC
TRBV7-3	TRBJ2-3	.	.	CASSFPGDTQYF	TGTGCCAGCAGCTTCCCAGGGGATACGCAGTATTTT
TRBV11-2	TRBJ2-1	.	TRBD1	CASSLDTPTDRGRNEQFF	TGTGCCAGCAGCTTAGATACACCGACGGACAGGGGAAGAAATGAGCAGTTCTTC
TRBV7-2	TRBJ2-5	.	.	CASSLSHRETQYF	TGTGCCAGCAGCTTAAGCCACCGGGAGACCCAGTACTTC
TRBV10-3	TRBJ1-3	once	.	CAISESAYDSRAGNTIYF	TGTGCCATCAGTGAGTCGGCTTACGACAGTAGGGCTGGAAACACCATATATTTT
TRBV9	TRBJ1-1	.	.	CASSGGQTYEAFF	TGTGCCAGCAGCGGCGGACAGACCTATGAAGCTTTCTTT
TRBV7-2	TRBJ2-7	.	.	CASRSPGGLRYEQYF	TGTGCCAGCAGATCTCCCGGAGGACTCCGTTACGAGCAGTACTTC
TRBV7-2	TRBJ2-5	.	.	CASSLMGAETQYF	TGTGCCAGCAGCTTAATGGGCGCAGAGACCCAGTACTTC
TRBV11-3	TRBJ2-3	.	TRBD2	CASSLGTSGLGLSDTQYF	TGTGCCAGCAGCTTGGGGACTAGCGGCCTTGGGTTATCAGATACGCAGTATTTT
TRBV10-1	TRBJ1-3	.	.	CASSESWSSGNTIYF	TGCGCCAGCAGTGAGTCGTGGAGCTCTGGAAACACCATATATTTT
TRBV28	TRBJ1-2	.	.	CASSTPSREGYTF	TGTGCCAGCAGTACCCCTAGTAGAGAGGGCTACACCTTC
TRBV19	TRBJ2-2	.	TRBD1	CASSIMGTGNTGELFF	TGTGCCAGTAGTATAATGGGGACAGGGAACACCGGGGAGCTGTTTTTT
TRBV9	TRBJ2-5	.	TRBD2	CASSVAPTSGGPQETQYF	TGTGCCAGCAGCGTAGCCCCGACTAGCGGGGGGCCCCAAGAGACCCAGTACTTC
TRBV5-4	TRBJ1-2	.	TRBD1	CASSLDRGHGYTF	TGTGCCAGCAGCTTGGACAGGGGGCATGGCTACACCTTC
TRBV9	TRBJ2-2	.	TRBD2	CASSGTSGGANTGELFF	TGTGCCAGCAGCGGAACTAGCGGGGGGGCGAACACCGGGGAGCTGTTTTTT
TRBV4-3	TRBJ2-2	.	.	CASSHSFGTPNTGELFF	TGCGCCAGCAGCCATTCCTTCGGGACACCCAACACCGGGGAGCTGTTTTTT
TRBV10-3	TRBJ2-2	.	TRBD2	CAISAGGQNTGELFF	TGTGCCATCAGTGCGGGGGGGCAGAACACCGGGGAGCTGTTTTTT
TRBV27	TRBJ2-7	.	.	CASSEPGLYYEQYF	TGTGCCAGCAGCGAACCGGGACTCTACTACGAGCAGTACTTC
TRBV28	TRBJ1-1	.	.	CASSSLLRTEAFF	TGTGCCAGCAGTTCACTATTGCGGACTGAAGCTTTCTTT